This section outlines one TCR beta chain sequence together with its context. This specimen comes from a study of cytomegalovirus exposure and HLA in healthy donors. Study-wide background: Sequencing of some 200 million T cells in an earlier analysis found more than 100 million unique TCR beta sequences.

The PCR had 60 Vbeta and 13 Jbeta primers. Assay used: immunoSEQ multiplex PCR; TCRdb lists only in-frame clones, some missing. This listing includes some 80,000 clones. This CDR3 has 14 amino acids. The donors comprised healthy bone marrow donors. The source of this sequence is a man in his fifties in good health and CMV-seropositive. Sequenced input: PBMCs. The V call is TRBV1, the J call TRBJ1-1; no check of the table's D call, TRBD1, against the DNA was made. TRBV1 is a known pseudogene. The CDR3 loop is CTSSRQSRNTEAFF. Here the CDR3 DNA reads TGCACCAGCAGCCGACAGTCCCGGAACACTGAAGCTTTCTTT.